These 24 T cell receptor beta chains share one sample of origin, sequenced in a study of blood T cell repertoires in COVID-19. The protocol was immunoSEQ multiplex PCR, while the TCRdb copy is restricted to in-frame clones and leaves out a portion. The sample consists of 150,000 to 200,000 clones, roughly four fifths of them appearing once. The sample consisted of PBMCs or T cells enriched from blood (not recorded which). All receptors derive from a man aged 50 or older who had recovered from COVID-19.

The J gene is TRBJ2-1, the V gene TRBV18, with TRBD2 matching over 8 bases. CDR3 length: 15 amino acids. The V segment lost 4 bases and the J segment 11 bases; nucleotides outside the gene matches: 13. The germline gives CDR1 KGHSH, CDR2 LQKENI. CDR3 nucleotide sequence: TGTGCCAGCTCACTACCGCTAGCGGGCCCCGTGAAGCAGTTCTTC. Translating gives CASSLPLAGPVKQFF.

The J gene is TRBJ2-7, the V gene TRBV2; 7 bases are a match to TRBD2. The CDR3 consists of 13 residues. After removal of 7 bases from V and 6 bases from J, the junction contained 9 bases not matched to a gene. Germline CDR1 SNHLY, CDR2 FYNNEI. For the CDR3, the DNA is TGTGCCAGCATAGCAGCGGGGATGCGCGAGCAGTACTTC. Translation: CASIAAGMREQYF. The full variable domain, rest sourced from reference TRBV2 and TRBJ2-7, is EPEVTQTPSHQVTQMGQEVILRCVPISNHLYFYWYRQILGQKVEFLVSFYNNEISEKSEIFDDQFSVERPDGSNFTLKIRSTKLEDSAMYFCASIAAGMREQYFGPGTRLTVT.

The rearrangement uses TRBV5-1 and TRBJ2-2, with 10 bases matching TRBD1. CDR3 length: 16 residues. Trimming cost V 1 base and J 7 bases; bases outside gene matches: 7. CDR1 is SGHRS and CDR2 is YFSETQ in the germline V gene. The CDR3 DNA sequence: TGCGCCAGCAGCTTGAGGGGGACAGGGGACGTCGGGGAGCTGTTTTTT. Translation: CASSLRGTGDVGELFF.

J is TRBJ1-5 and V is TRBV30; tentative D call: TRBD1 (5 bases). In germline, CDR1 is GTSNPN, CDR2 SVGIG (reference sequence). V was cut by 1 base and J by 1 base, with 5 bases left in between. This CDR3 region has 13 residues. In nucleotides, the CDR3 is TGTGCCTGGAGTGGACAGAGCAATCAGCCCCAGCATTTT. Translation gives CAWSGQSNQPQHF. The full variable domain, completed using reference TRBV30 and TRBJ1-5, is SQTIHQWPATLVQPVGSPLSLECTVEGTSNPNLYWYRQAAGRGLQLLFYSVGIGQISSEVPQNLSASRPQDRQFILSSKKLLLSDSGFYLCAWSGQSNQPQHFGDGTRLSIL.

The V gene is TRBV3-1 (or the pseudogene TRBV3-2), the J gene TRBJ1-1; D remains ambiguous. V gave up 4 bases and J gave up 1 base, with 10 bases separating them. This CDR3 spans 14 amino acids. In germline, CDR1 is LGHDT, CDR2 YNNKEL (reference sequence). CDR3 nucleotide sequence: TGTGCCAGCAGCCGAACGGGGTGGAACACTGAAGCTTTCTTT. Encoded protein: CASSRTGWNTEAFF.

The chain couples TRBV28 to TRBJ1-5, with D perhaps matching TRBD1 (6 bases). V was trimmed by 8 bases and J by 7 bases, leaving 18 bases between them. There are 14 residues in the CDR3. The germline V gene encodes CDR1 MDHEN and CDR2 SYDVKM. CDR3 region: CASRRSGVGQPQHF. The CDR3 region has the DNA TGTGCCAGCCGACGCTCAGGGGTCGGACAGCCCCAGCATTTT.

This clone was observed a single time. This rearrangement joins TRBV15 to TRBJ2-2; D not certain. Trimming stripped 0 bases from V and 6 bases from J, with 5 bases between. Per germline, CDR1 LNHNV and CDR2 YYDKDF (reference sequence). The CDR3 has 13 amino acids. The CDR3 nucleotides read TGTGCCACCAGCAGAGATCTTTCCGGGGAGCTGTTTTTT. Protein: CATSRDLSGELFF.

This clone was observed a handful of times. This chain links TRBV2 with TRBJ2-7, with D tentatively TRBD2 (6 bases). This CDR3 has 17 residues. Germline V CDR1 and CDR2: SNHLY, FYNNEI. V lost 4 bases to trimming and J lost 3 bases, with 22 bases between them. CDR3 in DNA: TGTGCCAGCAGTGGACTAGGGATGACGATAGGAGGCTACGAGCAGTACTTC. Amino acid sequence: CASSGLGMTIGGYEQYF.

This clone occurred a few times. The chain employs TRBV19 and TRBJ1-3; D is perhaps TRBD1 (5 bases). The germline V gene encodes CDR1 LNHDA and CDR2 SQIVND (reference sequence). The CDR3 runs 13 residues. The V end was cut by 10 bases, the J end by 0 bases, with 10 bases between. CDR3 coding DNA: TGTGCCACTGGACAAGCCTCTGGAAACACCATATATTTT. As protein: CATGQASGNTIYF.

The rearrangement uses TRBV3-1 (or the pseudogene TRBV3-2) and TRBJ2-7, with 12 bases fitting TRBD2. This CDR3 is 18 amino acids long. From germline, CDR1 is LGHDT and CDR2 YNNKEL (reference sequence). Germline trimming cut 1 base from V and 6 bases from J; bases unmatched to any gene: 13. The CDR3 is CASSQVFPSGGAGSEQYF. The CDR3, as DNA: TGTGCCAGCAGCCAAGTTTTCCCTAGCGGGGGGGCAGGAAGCGAGCAGTACTTC.

The V and J genes are TRBV24-1 and TRBJ2-4; TRBD1 matches 7 bases. The V and J ends lost 3 bases and 7 bases, in that order; junction bases with no gene match: 2. This CDR3 contains 13 residues. Germline loops: CDR1 KGHDR, CDR2 SFDVKD. This chain's CDR3 is CATSDQGENIQYF. CDR3 DNA: TGTGCCACCAGTGATCAGGGGGAGAACATTCAGTACTTC.

The J gene is TRBJ2-1, the V gene TRBV12-3 or TRBV12-4; D is uncertain. V was trimmed by 6 bases and J by 4 bases, leaving 7 bases between them. CDR3 length: 12 amino acids. The DNA of the CDR3 is TGTGCCAGCAGCCCGCGTTACAATGAGCAGTTCTTC. It yields the protein CASSPRYNEQFF.

The CDR3 coding sequence is TGTGCCACCCAAGAGGGGGCAGGGGGCAATGGCTACACCTTC. Translation: CATQEGAGGNGYTF. V and J are TRBV19 and TRBJ1-2; 8 positions agree with TRBD1. The CDR3 extends over 14 amino acids. Losses at the gene ends were 10 bases for V and 6 bases for J; bases not matched to a gene: 13. From germline, CDR1 is LNHDA and CDR2 SQIVND (reference sequence). Complete variable domain (other parts from reference TRBV19 and TRBJ1-2): DGGITQSPKYLFRKEGQNVTLSCEQNLNHDAMYWYRQDPGQGLRLIYYSQIVNDFQKGDIAEGYSVSREKKESFPLTVTSAQKNPTAFYLCATQEGAGGNGYTFGSGTRLTVV.

The chain has TRBV9 and TRBJ1-5; D unclear. Looked up from germline, CDR1 is SGDLS and CDR2 is YYNGEE. Trimming removed 0 bases at V and 7 bases at J, with 14 bases between. The CDR3 has 15 residues. This chain's CDR3 is CASSVGVDFKQPQHF. In DNA form, the CDR3 reads TGTGCCAGCAGCGTAGGGGTGGACTTTAAGCAGCCCCAGCATTTT.

In DNA form, the CDR3 reads TGTGCCAGCAGCAGAGGACAGGAATGCCTACCCCAGCATTTT. Its translation: CASSRGQECLPQHF. The chain carries TRBV21-1 and TRBJ1-5; no DNA check was done on the table's D call, TRBD1. TRBV21-1 is assigned pseudogene status. CDR3 length: 14 amino acids.

The V call is TRBV12-3 or TRBV12-4, the J call TRBJ2-3, with TRBD2 matching over 9 bases. This CDR3 has 13 amino acids. Trimming removed 8 bases from V and 7 bases from J; junction bases left unmatched: 7. CDR3 protein: CASYFSGGYTQYF. The CDR3, as DNA: TGTGCCAGCTACTTTAGCGGGGGTTATACGCAGTATTTT.

The chain combines TRBV19 with TRBJ2-5, with 10 bases matching TRBD1. CDR1 and CDR2 (germline): LNHDA, SQIVND (reference sequence). The CDR3 sequence is 15 residues long. The junction had 6 bases not matched to a gene; V was cut back by 3 bases and J by 5 bases. As DNA, the CDR3 is TGTGCCAGTAGTATCGACAGGGGGCTTCTGGAGACCCAGTACTTC. Translating gives CASSIDRGLLETQYF.

The V gene is TRBV9, the J gene TRBJ2-6; 8 bases are shared with TRBD1. Germline V gives CDR1 SGDLS, CDR2 YYNGEE. With V trimmed by 0 bases and J by 2 bases, 7 bases remained unmatched. The CDR3 sequence is 18 residues long. CDR3 nucleotides: TGTGCCAGCAGCGTAGGGTGGACAGGGTTCGCTGGGGCCAACGTCCTGACTTTC. Residues: CASSVGWTGFAGANVLTF.

The V and J genes are TRBV4-2 and TRBJ2-7, with TRBD1 identical over 9 bases. This CDR3 region has 15 residues. J lost 4 bases, V lost 0 bases, and 4 bases had no gene match. Germline loops: CDR1 LGHNA, CDR2 YNFKEQ. The CDR3 sequence: CASSQEQGAPYEQYF. CDR3 in DNA: TGTGCCAGCAGCCAAGAACAGGGGGCCCCGTACGAGCAGTACTTC.

The chain recombines TRBV6-5 with TRBJ1-2; D ambiguous. With 5 bases removed from V and 7 bases from J, the gap between germline ends came to 11 bases. The CDR3 is 12 amino acids. Looked up from germline, CDR1 is MNHEY and CDR2 is SVGAGI. The CDR3 protein is CASSRTKSGYTF. In DNA, the CDR3 is TGTGCCAGCAGTCGCACGAAGAGTGGCTACACCTTC.

The chain links TRBV2 to TRBJ2-5; TRBD2 agrees at 13 bases. CDR3 length: 15 residues. V trimming: 6 bases; J trimming: 1 base; junction bases outside the gene matches: 2. Germline loops: CDR1 SNHLY, CDR2 FYNNEI. CDR3 DNA: TGTGCCAGCAGACTAGCGGGAGGGGGCCAAGAGACCCAGTACTTC. This gives the protein CASRLAGGGQETQYF. Combining the CDR3 with reference TRBV2 and TRBJ2-5 gives the whole variable domain EPEVTQTPSHQVTQMGQEVILRCVPISNHLYFYWYRQILGQKVEFLVSFYNNEISEKSEIFDDQFSVERPDGSNFTLKIRSTKLEDSAMYFCASRLAGGGQETQYFGPGTRLLVL.

The chain is built from TRBV11-2 and TRBJ1-1; 9 nucleotides agree with TRBD1. V was clipped by 5 bases and J by 11 bases; unmatched bases: 12. The CDR3 is made up of 14 amino acids. In germline, CDR1 is SGHAT, CDR2 FQNNGV. CDR3 residues: CASSQGPGQGMAFF. The CDR3 DNA reads TGTGCCAGCAGCCAAGGGCCGGGACAGGGTATGGCTTTCTTT.

The chain employs TRBV19 and TRBJ1-5, with D tentatively TRBD1 (6 bases). CDR1 and CDR2 (germline): LNHDA, SQIVND (reference sequence). Trimming pared 3 bases from V and 6 bases from J, leaving 21 bases between. This CDR3 contains 17 residues. The CDR3 spells CASSMVMAGTSSQPQHF. CDR3 DNA: TGTGCCAGTAGTATGGTCATGGCAGGGACATCAAGTCAGCCCCAGCATTTT. Variable domain in full (rest from reference TRBV19 and TRBJ1-5): DGGITQSPKYLFRKEGQNVTLSCEQNLNHDAMYWYRQDPGQGLRLIYYSQIVNDFQKGDIAEGYSVSREKKESFPLTVTSAQKNPTAFYLCASSMVMAGTSSQPQHFGDGTRLSIL.

The V call is TRBV19, the J call TRBJ1-1; the D is unclear. Trimming removed 7 bases at V and 0 bases at J, with 15 bases between. This CDR3 has 15 residues. CDR1 LNHDA and CDR2 SQIVND come from the germline V gene (reference sequence). DNA of the CDR3: TGTGCCAGTATTACTTTGGGAGAGTTGAACACTGAAGCTTTCTTT. It translates to CASITLGELNTEAFF.